This T cell receptor (beta chain) was captured in a study of cytomegalovirus exposure and HLA in healthy donors. On this clone: Its cognate antigen is unknown.

Study-wide findings and caveats: Associated with cytomegalovirus, according to the listing, were some 180 TCR beta chains.

The method was immunoSEQ multiplex PCR; TCRdb's version includes in-frame clones alone and lacks a portion of them. The sample carries over 200,000 clones, around nine tenths recorded once. The length of the CDR3 is 15 residues. Trimming cost V 4 bases and J 4 bases; bases outside gene matches: 3. The V gene's germline CDR1 is MNHEY and CDR2 SMNVEV (reference sequence). While the first cohort had 700 or so subjects, the donors belonged to the separate validation cohort of 120 subjects. The sequenced material came from PBMCs. The clonotype originates from a woman under 30 in good health and CMV-seropositive. V and J are TRBV27 and TRBJ2-1, with 11 nucleotides matching TRBD2. CDR3 DNA sequence: TGTGCCAGCAGTTGGGCTAGCGGGGGGTACAATGAGCAGTTCTTC. It codes for CASSWASGGYNEQFF.